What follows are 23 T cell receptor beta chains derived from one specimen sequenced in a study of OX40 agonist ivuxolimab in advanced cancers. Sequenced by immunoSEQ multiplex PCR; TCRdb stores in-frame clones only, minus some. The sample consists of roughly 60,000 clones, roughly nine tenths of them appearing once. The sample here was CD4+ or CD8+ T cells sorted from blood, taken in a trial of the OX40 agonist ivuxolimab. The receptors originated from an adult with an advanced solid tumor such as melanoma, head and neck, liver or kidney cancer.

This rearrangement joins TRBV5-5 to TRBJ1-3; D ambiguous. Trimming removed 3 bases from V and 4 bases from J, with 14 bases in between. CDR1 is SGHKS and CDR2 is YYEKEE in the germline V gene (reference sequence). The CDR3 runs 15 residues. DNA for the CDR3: TGTGCCAGCAGCTACACGCAGGTTTGGGGAAACACCATATATTTT. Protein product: CASSYTQVWGNTIYF.

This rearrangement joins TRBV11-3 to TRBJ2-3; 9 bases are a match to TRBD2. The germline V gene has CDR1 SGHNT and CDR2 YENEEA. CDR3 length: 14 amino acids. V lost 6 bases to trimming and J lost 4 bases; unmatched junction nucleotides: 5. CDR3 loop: CASSTGTSPDTQYF. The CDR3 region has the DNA TGTGCCAGCAGTACCGGGACTAGCCCAGATACGCAGTATTTT.

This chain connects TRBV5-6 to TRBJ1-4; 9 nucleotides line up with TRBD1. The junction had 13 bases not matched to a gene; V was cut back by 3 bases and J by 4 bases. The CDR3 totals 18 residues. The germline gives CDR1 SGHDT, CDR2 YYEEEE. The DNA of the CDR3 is TGTGCCAGCAGCTGGCCAACCGGGACAGGGTCAGGTAATGAAAAACTGTTTTTT. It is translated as CASSWPTGTGSGNEKLFF.

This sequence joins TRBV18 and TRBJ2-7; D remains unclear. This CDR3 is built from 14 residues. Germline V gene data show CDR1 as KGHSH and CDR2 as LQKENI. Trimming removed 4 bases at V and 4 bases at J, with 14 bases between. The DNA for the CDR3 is TGTGCCAGCTCACAGGTGGCGGACCCATACGAGCAGTACTTC. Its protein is CASSQVADPYEQYF.

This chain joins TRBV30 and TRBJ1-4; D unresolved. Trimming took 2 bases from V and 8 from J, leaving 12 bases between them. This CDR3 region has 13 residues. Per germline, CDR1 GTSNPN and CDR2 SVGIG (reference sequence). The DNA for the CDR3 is TGTGCCTGGAGTAAGGTAGGAGGGGAAAAACTGTTTTTT. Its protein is CAWSKVGGEKLFF. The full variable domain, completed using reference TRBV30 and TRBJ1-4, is SQTIHQWPATLVQPVGSPLSLECTVEGTSNPNLYWYRQAAGRGLQLLFYSVGIGQISSEVPQNLSASRPQDRQFILSSKKLLLSDSGFYLCAWSKVGGEKLFFGSGTQLSVL.

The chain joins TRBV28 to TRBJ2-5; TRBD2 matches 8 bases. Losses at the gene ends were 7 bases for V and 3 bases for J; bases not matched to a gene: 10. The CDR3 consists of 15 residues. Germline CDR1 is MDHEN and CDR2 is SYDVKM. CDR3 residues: CASNLAGLGEETQYF. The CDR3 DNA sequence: TGTGCCAGCAACCTAGCGGGTTTGGGGGAAGAGACCCAGTACTTC.

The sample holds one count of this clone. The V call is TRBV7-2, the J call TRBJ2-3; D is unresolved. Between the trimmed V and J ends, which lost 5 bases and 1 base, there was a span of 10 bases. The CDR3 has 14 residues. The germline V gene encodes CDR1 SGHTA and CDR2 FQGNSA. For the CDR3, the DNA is TGTGCCAGCAGCCAAAACCCGGGCACAGATACGCAGTATTTT. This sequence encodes CASSQNPGTDTQYF.

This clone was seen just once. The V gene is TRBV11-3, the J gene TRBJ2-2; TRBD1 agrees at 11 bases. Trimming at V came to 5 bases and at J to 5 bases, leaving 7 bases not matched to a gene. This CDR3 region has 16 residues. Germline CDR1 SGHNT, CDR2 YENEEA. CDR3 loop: CASSLRGTGGTGELFF. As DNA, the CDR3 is TGTGCCAGCAGCCTGAGGGGGACAGGGGGTACCGGGGAGCTGTTTTTT.

The CDR3 protein is CASSVGSGRARNIQYF. CDR3 nucleotides: TGTGCCAGCAGCGTAGGTAGCGGGAGGGCCCGAAACATTCAGTACTTC. The gene calls are TRBV9 and TRBJ2-4, with 11 bases matching TRBD2. The trim removed 0 bases at V and 6 bases at J, leaving 5 bases unmatched. Looked up from germline, CDR1 is SGDLS and CDR2 is YYNGEE. The CDR3 covers 16 residues.

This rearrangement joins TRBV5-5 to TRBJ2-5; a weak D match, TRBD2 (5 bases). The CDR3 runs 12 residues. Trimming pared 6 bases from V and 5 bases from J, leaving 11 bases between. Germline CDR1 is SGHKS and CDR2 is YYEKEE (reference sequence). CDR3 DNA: TGTGCCAGCATCTCCCCGGGGGAGACCCAGTACTTC. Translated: CASISPGETQYF.

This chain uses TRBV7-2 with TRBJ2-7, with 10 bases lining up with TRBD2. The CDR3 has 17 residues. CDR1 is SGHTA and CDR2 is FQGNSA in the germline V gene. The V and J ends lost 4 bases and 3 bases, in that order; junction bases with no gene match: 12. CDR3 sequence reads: CASSSQTARLAGYEQYF. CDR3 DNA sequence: TGTGCCAGCAGCTCCCAAACCGCAAGACTAGCGGGCTACGAGCAGTACTTC. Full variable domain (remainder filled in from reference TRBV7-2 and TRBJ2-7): GAGVSQSPSNKVTEKGKDVELRCDPISGHTALYWYRQSLGQGLEFLIYFQGNSAPDKSGLPSDRFSAERTGGSVSTLTIQRTQQEDSAVYLCASSSQTARLAGYEQYFGPGTRLTVT.

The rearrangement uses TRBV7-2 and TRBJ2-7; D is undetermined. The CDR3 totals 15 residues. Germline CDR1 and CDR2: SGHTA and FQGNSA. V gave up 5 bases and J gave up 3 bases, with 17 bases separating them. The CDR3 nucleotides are TGTGCCAGCAGCAAAGACAAGAATCCCCTCTACGAGCAGTACTTC. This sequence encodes CASSKDKNPLYEQYF.

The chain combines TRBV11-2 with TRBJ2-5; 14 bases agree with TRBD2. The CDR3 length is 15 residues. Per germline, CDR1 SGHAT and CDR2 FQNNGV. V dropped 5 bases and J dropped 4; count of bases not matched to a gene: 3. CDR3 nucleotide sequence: TGTGCCAGCAGCGTGGGACTAGCGGGAGTAGAGACCCAGTACTTC. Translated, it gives CASSVGLAGVETQYF.

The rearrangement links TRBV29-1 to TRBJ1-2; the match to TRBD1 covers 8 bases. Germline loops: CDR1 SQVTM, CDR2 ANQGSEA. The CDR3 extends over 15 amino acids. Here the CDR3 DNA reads TGCAACCTCCCGACAGGGGATAACCCTCACTATGGCTACACCTTC. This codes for CNLPTGDNPHYGYTF.

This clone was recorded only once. In DNA form, the CDR3 reads TGTGCCAGTAGTCTTACAGGTACTTATGGCTACACCTTC. Protein: CASSLTGTYGYTF. This rearrangement joins TRBV19 to TRBJ1-2; perhaps TRBD1 as D (5 bases). Per germline, CDR1 LNHDA and CDR2 SQIVND (reference sequence). This CDR3 contains 13 residues. Trimming left V 5 bases short and J 5 bases short, with 12 bases between.

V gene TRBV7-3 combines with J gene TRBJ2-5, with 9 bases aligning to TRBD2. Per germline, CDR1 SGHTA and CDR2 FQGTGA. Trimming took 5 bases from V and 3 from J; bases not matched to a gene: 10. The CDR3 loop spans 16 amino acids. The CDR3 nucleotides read TGTGCCAGCAGCCCCTGGGGGGCTAGCGGGAAAGAGACCCAGTACTTC. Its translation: CASSPWGASGKETQYF.

The CDR3 DNA reads as TGTGCCAGCAGCTTGGGCGGGAGCTCCTACAATGAGCAGTTCTTC. Protein sequence: CASSLGGSSYNEQFF. The chain has TRBV5-5 and TRBJ2-1; the match to TRBD2 covers 7 bases. The CDR3 is 15 amino acids. V was pared by 0 bases and J by 0 bases, with 0 bases of the junction left unmatched. Germline V gives CDR1 SGHKS, CDR2 YYEKEE (reference sequence).

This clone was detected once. This chain's CDR3 is CASSLVGLAGDEQFF. Written as DNA, the CDR3 is TGCGCCAGCAGCTTGGTTGGACTAGCGGGAGACGAGCAGTTCTTC. The chain carries TRBV5-1 and TRBJ2-1; 13 bases line up with TRBD2. J was trimmed by 10 bases and V by 0 bases; bases with no gene match: 4. The CDR3 sequence is 15 residues long. The germline V gene encodes CDR1 SGHRS and CDR2 YFSETQ.

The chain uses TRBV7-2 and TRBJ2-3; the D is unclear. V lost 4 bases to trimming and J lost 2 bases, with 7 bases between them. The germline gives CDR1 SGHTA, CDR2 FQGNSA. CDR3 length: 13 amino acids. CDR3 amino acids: CASSSLDTDTQYF. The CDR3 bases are TGTGCCAGCAGCTCCCTTGACACAGATACGCAGTATTTT.

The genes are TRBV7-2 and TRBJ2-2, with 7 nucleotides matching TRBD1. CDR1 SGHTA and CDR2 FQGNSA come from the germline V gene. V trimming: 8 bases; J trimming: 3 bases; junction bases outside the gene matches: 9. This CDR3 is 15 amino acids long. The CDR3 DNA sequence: TGTGCCAGCGGGGGACAGAGACCGTACACCGGGGAGCTGTTTTTT. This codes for CASGGQRPYTGELFF.

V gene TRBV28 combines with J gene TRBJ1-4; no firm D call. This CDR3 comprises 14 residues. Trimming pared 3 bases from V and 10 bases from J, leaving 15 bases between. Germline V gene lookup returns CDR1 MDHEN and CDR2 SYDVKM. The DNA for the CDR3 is TGTGCCAGCAGTTTCCGGGGTGGGAACAGAAAACTGTTTTTT. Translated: CASSFRGGNRKLFF.

The CDR3 DNA sequence: TGTGCCAGCAGCTTGGCTTGGTTAGCGGGCCATACCGGGGAGCTGTTTTTT. Translated, it gives CASSLAWLAGHTGELFF. V usage is TRBV5-6 and J usage is TRBJ2-2; the match to TRBD2 covers 7 bases. The V segment lost 0 bases and the J segment 5 bases; nucleotides outside the gene matches: 10. The CDR3 length is 17 residues. Germline values: CDR1 SGHDT, CDR2 YYEEEE.

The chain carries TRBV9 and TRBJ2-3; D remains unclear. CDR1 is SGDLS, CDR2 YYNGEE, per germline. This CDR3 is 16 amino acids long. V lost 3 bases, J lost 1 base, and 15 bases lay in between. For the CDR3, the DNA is TGTGCCAGCAGCGGCCCGACCACAACCCGCACAGATACGCAGTATTTT. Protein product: CASSGPTTTRTDTQYF. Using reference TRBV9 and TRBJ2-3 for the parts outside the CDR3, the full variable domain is DSGVTQTPKHLITATGQRVTLRCSPRSGDLSVYWYQQSLDQGLQFLIQYYNGEERAKGNILERFSAQQFPDLHSELNLSSLELGDSALYFCASSGPTTTRTDTQYFGPGTRLTVL.